What follows describes a single T cell receptor (beta chain). The data were taken from a study of shared clonotypes between healthy human individuals. Naive CD8 cells lacked CD45RO, underwent positive selection for CCR7 and left out terminally differentiated effector memory CD45RA+ cells. Sequenced by immunoSEQ multiplex PCR; TCRdb stores in-frame clones only, minus some. The table shows about 2.1 million clones, with 80% to 95% occurring only once. The germline gives CDR1 MDHEN, CDR2 SYDVKM. Trimming cost V 5 bases and J 15 bases; bases outside gene matches: 6. The CDR3 has 11 amino acids. This TCR was recovered from a man younger than 35 in good health. Some clones in this sample may be carry-over from other donors' samples. This sequence joins TRBV28 and TRBJ2-1, with 8 positions matching TRBD2. Sequencing was done on a sample of naive CD8+ T cells from PBMCs. The CDR3 coding sequence is TGTGCCAGCAGTCCGGGGACTAGGCCGTTCTTC. It codes for CASSPGTRPFF. Full variable domain (outside the CDR3, taken from reference TRBV28 and TRBJ2-1): DVKVTQSSRYLVKRTGEKVFLECVQDMDHENMFWYRQDPGLGLRLIYFSYDVKMKEKGDIPEGYSVSREKKERFSLILESASTNQTSMYLCASSPGTRPFFGPGTRLTVL.